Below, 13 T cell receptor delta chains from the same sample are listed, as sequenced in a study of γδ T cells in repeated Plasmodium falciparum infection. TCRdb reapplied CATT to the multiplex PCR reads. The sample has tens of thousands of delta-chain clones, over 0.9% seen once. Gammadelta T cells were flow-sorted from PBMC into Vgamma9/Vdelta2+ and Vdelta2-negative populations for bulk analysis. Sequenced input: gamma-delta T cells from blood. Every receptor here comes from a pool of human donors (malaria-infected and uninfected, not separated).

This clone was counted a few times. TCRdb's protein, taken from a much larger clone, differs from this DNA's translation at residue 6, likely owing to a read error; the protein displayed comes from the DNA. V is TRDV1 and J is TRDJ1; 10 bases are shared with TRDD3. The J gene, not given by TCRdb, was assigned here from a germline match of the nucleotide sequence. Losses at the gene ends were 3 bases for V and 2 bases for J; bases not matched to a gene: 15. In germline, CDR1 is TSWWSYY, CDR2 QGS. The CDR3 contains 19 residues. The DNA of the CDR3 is TGTGCTCTTGGGGACCCTTGTGGGGGATACAAGGGGCATACCGATAAACTCATCTTT. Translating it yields CALGDPCGGYKGHTDKLIF.

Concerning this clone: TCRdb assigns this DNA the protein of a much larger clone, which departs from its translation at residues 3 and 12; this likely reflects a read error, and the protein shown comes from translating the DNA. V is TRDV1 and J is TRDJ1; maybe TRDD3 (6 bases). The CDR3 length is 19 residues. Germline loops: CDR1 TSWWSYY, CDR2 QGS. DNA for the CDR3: TGTGCTCCTGGGGAACTTCTCTCACCCCGATGGGATTACACCGATAAACTCATCTTT. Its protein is CAPGELLSPRWDYTDKLIF.

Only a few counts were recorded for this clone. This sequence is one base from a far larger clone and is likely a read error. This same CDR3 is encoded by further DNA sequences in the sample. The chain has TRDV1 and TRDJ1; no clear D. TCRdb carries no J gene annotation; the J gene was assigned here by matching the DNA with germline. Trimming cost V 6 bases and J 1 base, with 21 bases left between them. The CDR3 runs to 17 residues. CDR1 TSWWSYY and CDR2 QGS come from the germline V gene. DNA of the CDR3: TGTGCTCTTGGAGACTTCTACGCGAACTGTTTCACCGATAAACTCATCTTT. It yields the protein CALGDFYANCFTDKLIF.

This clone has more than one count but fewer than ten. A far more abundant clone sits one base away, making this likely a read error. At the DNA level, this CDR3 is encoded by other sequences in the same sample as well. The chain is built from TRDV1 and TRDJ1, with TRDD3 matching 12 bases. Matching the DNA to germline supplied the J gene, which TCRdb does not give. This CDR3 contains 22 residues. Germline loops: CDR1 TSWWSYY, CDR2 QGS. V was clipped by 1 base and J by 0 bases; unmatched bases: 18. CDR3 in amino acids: CALGERRETGGYQGSYTDKLIF. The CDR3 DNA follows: TGTGCTCTTGGGGAACGGAGGGAGACTGGGGGATACCAAGGGTCATACACCGATAAACTCATCTTT.

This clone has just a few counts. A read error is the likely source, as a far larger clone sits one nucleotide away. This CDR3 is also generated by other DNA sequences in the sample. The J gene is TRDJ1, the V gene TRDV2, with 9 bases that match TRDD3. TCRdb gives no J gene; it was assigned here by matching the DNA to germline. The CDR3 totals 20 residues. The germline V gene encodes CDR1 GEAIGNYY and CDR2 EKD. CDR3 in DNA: TGCGCCTGTGACGGATTACCGGTGGGGGATAAAAATGTGTACACCGATAAACTCATCTTT. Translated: CACDGLPVGDKNVYTDKLIF.

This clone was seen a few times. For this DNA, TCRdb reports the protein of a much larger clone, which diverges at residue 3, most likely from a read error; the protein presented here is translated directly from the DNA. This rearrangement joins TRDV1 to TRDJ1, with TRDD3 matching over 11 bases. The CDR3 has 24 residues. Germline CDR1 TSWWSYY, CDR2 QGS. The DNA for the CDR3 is TGTGCTATTGGGGAACTAGTCGGTGAACCTTCCCACTGGGGGATATTAAGGTACACCGATAAACTCATCTTT. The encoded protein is CAIGELVGEPSHWGILRYTDKLIF.

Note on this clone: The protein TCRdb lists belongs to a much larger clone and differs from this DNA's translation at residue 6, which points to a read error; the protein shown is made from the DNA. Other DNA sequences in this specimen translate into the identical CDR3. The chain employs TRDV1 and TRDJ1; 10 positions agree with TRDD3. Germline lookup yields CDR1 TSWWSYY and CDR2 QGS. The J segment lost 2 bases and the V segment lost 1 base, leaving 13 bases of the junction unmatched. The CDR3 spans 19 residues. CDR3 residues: CALGEPPYWGMKRTDKLIF. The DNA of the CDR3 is TGTGCTCTTGGGGAACCTCCGTACTGGGGGATGAAACGTACCGATAAACTCATCTTT.

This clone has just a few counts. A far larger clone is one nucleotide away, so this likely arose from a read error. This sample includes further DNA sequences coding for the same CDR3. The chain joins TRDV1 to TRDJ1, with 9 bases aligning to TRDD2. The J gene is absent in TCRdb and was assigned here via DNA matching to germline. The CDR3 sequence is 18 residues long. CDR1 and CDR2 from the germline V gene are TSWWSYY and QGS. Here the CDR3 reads CALGGPPSYFLYTDKLIF. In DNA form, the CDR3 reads TGTGCTCTTGGGGGACCCCCTTCCTACTTTCTTTACACCGACAAACTCATCTTT.

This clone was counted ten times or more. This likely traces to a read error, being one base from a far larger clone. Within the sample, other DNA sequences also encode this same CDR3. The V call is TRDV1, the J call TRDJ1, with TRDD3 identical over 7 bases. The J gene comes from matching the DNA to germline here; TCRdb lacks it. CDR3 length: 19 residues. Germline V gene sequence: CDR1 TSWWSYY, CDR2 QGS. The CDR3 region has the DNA TGTGCCCTTGGGGGGGGCGTCCTCAGGATACGCTCGTACACCGATAAACTCATCTTT. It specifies CALGGGVLRIRSYTDKLIF.

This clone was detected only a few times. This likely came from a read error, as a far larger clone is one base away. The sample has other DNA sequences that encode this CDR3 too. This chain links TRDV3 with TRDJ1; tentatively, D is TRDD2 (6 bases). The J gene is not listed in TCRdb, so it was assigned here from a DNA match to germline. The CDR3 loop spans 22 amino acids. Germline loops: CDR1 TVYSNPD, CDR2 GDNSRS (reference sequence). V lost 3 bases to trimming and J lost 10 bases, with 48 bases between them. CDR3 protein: CAFNHLLPPSVLSNIGGWRLIF. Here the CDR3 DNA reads TGTGCCTTCAATCACCTTCTTCCTCCGTCGGTACTCTCAAATATTGGAGGTTGGAGACTCATCTTT.

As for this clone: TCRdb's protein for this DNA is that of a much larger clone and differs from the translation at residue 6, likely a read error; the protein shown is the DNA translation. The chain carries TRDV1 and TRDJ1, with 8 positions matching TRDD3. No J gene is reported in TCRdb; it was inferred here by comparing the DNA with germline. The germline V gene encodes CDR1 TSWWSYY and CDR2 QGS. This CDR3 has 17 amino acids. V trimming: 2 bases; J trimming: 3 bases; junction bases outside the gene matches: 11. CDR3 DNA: TGTGCTCTTGGGGAAGGAGGGGGATATAGGAAGGCCGATAAACTCATCTTT. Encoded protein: CALGEGGGYRKADKLIF.

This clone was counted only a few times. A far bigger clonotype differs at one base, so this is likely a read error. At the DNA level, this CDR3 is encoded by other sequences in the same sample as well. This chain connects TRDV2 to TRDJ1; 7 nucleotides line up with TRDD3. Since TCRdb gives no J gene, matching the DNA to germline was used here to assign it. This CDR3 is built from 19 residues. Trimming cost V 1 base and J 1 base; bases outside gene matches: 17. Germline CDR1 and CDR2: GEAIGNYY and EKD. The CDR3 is CACDTGGPAEGRITDKLIF. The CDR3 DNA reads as TGTGCCTGTGACACTGGGGGACCCGCCGAGGGGCGGATCACCGATAAACTCATCTTT.

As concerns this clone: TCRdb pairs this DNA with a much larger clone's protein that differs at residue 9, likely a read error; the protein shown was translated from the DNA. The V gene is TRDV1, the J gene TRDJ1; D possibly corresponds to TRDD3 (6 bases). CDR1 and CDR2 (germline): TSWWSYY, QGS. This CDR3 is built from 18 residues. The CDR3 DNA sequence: TGTGCTCTTGGGGAAGCCCTAGGGGGGGAGAGACACACTGATAAACTCATCTTT. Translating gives CALGEALGGERHTDKLIF.